This entry lists 17 T cell receptor beta chains sequenced from one sample in a study of T-cell reconstitution after alpha-beta-depleted transplantation in children. Unique molecular identifiers tagged the TCRbeta library. In TCRdb, the PCR reads were re-called with MiXCR into one record per CDR3 protein. The sample records 300,000 to 400,000 distinct CDR3 sequences, around 15% being singletons. The starting material was PBMCs, mostly from graft donor cells, obtained 360 days after TCRalphabeta/CD19-depleted stem cell transplant. The receptors derive from a male patient aged 2-10 years who had a stem cell transplant for acute lymphoblastic leukemia, so the T cells may come from the graft donor.

This clonotype showed up many times. The chain couples TRBV12-3 or TRBV12-4 to TRBJ2-2; 14 bases are shared with TRBD2. The CDR3 totals 16 residues. The trim removed 3 bases at V and 6 bases at J, leaving 3 bases unmatched. The CDR3 coding sequence is TGTGCCAGCAGTTTGACGGGACTAGCGGGAGCCGGGGAGCTGTTTTTT. Protein product: CASSLTGLAGAGELFF.

The chain combines TRBV4-3 with TRBJ2-7; a weak D match, TRBD2 (5 bases). Between the trimmed V and J ends, which lost 2 bases and 0 bases, there was a span of 14 bases. The CDR3 is 16 residues long. Germline V gene lookup returns CDR1 LGHNA and CDR2 YSLEER. CDR3 in DNA: TGCGCCAGCAGCCAAACAAGCGGTTCTAGCTCCTACGAGCAGTACTTC. As protein: CASSQTSGSSSYEQYF.

This CDR3 is CASSRRDTIYF. As DNA, the CDR3 is TGTGCCAGCAGCCGGAGGGACACCATATATTTT. The chain joins TRBV12-3 or TRBV12-4 to TRBJ1-3, with unresolved D. V gave up 6 bases and J gave up 8 bases, with 8 bases separating them. The CDR3 is 11 residues long.

V usage is TRBV7-2 and J usage is TRBJ2-1; TRBD1 might be the D (6 bases). The V gene's germline CDR1 is SGHTA and CDR2 FQGNSA. Trimming pared 2 bases from V and 7 bases from J, leaving 18 bases between. The CDR3 is 16 amino acids. The CDR3 spells CASSLLGHSLGNEQFF. For the CDR3, the DNA is TGTGCCAGCAGCTTATTGGGACACTCCTTGGGAAATGAGCAGTTCTTC.

This clonotype was seen repeatedly, ten times or more. The chain joins TRBV10-1 to TRBJ2-3; D is unresolved. CDR1 is WNHNN, CDR2 SYGVQD, per germline (reference sequence). This CDR3 is 12 amino acids long. With 2 bases removed from V and 4 bases from J, the gap between germline ends came to 4 bases. The CDR3 protein is CASSEVADTQYF. The CDR3 DNA reads TGCGCCAGCAGTGAGGTGGCAGATACGCAGTATTTT.

This clonotype was counted a few times. This chain links TRBV4-1 with TRBJ1-1; a possible D gene is TRBD1 (6 bases). Per the germline V gene, CDR1 is MGHRA and CDR2 is YSYEKL. The CDR3 totals 14 residues. V lost 9 bases and J lost 0, with 14 bases in between. CDR3 in amino acids: CASREGVVNTEAFF. The CDR3 nucleotides read TGCGCCAGTCGGGAGGGGGTCGTGAACACTGAAGCTTTCTTT.

The chain employs TRBV12-3 or TRBV12-4 and TRBJ2-3, with D unresolved. Trimming took 3 bases from V and 3 from J, leaving 16 bases between them. The CDR3 contains 16 residues. CDR3 in amino acids: CASSFFPLVVTDTQYF. In nucleotides, the CDR3 is TGTGCCAGCAGTTTTTTCCCCCTGGTAGTAACAGATACGCAGTATTTT.

The chain carries TRBV12-3 or TRBV12-4 and TRBJ2-7, with unresolved D. The CDR3 is 14 residues long. Trimming took 5 bases from V and 3 from J, leaving 14 bases between them. CDR3 residues: CASSPYTVLYEQYF. The CDR3 DNA is TGTGCCAGCAGTCCTTATACAGTCCTCTACGAGCAGTACTTC.

There are a few counts of this clonotype. The rearrangement links TRBV2 to TRBJ2-2; TRBD2 matches at 9 bases. The CDR3 has 13 amino acids. Looked up from germline, CDR1 is SNHLY and CDR2 is FYNNEI. V shed 10 bases and J 4 bases; nucleotides not matched to a gene: 4. The CDR3 DNA follows: TGTGCCACCCTAGCGGGGCTCACCGGGGAGCTGTTTTTT. Protein product: CATLAGLTGELFF.

The chain uses TRBV28 and TRBJ1-5; the D gene is possibly TRBD1 (5 bases). The germline V gene has CDR1 MDHEN and CDR2 SYDVKM. This CDR3 region has 17 residues. V was clipped by 3 bases and J by 0 bases, with 15 bases between them. The CDR3 sequence: CASSFPTGPYSNQPQHF. The CDR3 nucleotides are TGTGCCAGCAGTTTCCCGACGGGACCTTATAGCAATCAGCCCCAGCATTTT.

V usage is TRBV3-1 and J usage is TRBJ2-7; possibly TRBD1 for D (5 bases). V was pared by 3 bases and J by 3 bases, with 6 bases between. The CDR3 length is 12 residues. In germline, CDR1 is LGHDT, CDR2 YNNKEL (reference sequence). CDR3 sequence: CASSHTGYEQYF. The CDR3 region has the DNA TGTGCCAGCAGCCACACAGGCTACGAGCAGTACTTC.

This clonotype was found many times. Written as DNA, the CDR3 is TGTGCCAGCAGTTTCACGACAGGGTACGAGCAGTACTTC. Its translation: CASSFTTGYEQYF. The J gene is TRBJ2-7, the V gene TRBV12-3 or TRBV12-4; TRBD1 matches at 7 bases. There are 13 residues in the CDR3. J lost 4 bases, V lost 3 bases, and 3 bases had no gene match.

This clonotype was seen only a few times. CDR3 sequence (DNA): TGTGCCAGCAGTTTAATATTCTTAGCGGGAGCCTTTTACAATGAGCAGTTCTTC. Protein sequence: CASSLIFLAGAFYNEQFF. This chain joins TRBV28 and TRBJ2-1, with TRBD2 matching over 9 bases. CDR1 is MDHEN, CDR2 SYDVKM, per germline. The CDR3 is made up of 18 amino acids. The junction had 12 bases not matched to a gene; V was cut back by 2 bases and J by 4 bases.

The chain carries TRBV10-3 and TRBJ2-3; 14 positions agree with TRBD2. The junction had 4 bases not matched to a gene; V was cut back by 4 bases and J by 4 bases. In germline, CDR1 is ENHRY, CDR2 SYGVKD. The CDR3 is 16 residues long. CDR3 protein: CAISAGLAGAADTQYF. As DNA, the CDR3 is TGTGCCATCAGTGCGGGACTAGCGGGAGCCGCAGATACGCAGTATTTT.

The chain employs TRBV9 and TRBJ2-3; 8 nucleotides match TRBD2. Per the germline V gene, CDR1 is SGDLS and CDR2 is YYNGEE. The CDR3 is 15 residues long. Trimming cost V 1 base and J 6 bases; bases outside gene matches: 7. CDR3 in amino acids: CASSVFGRAMDTQYF. As DNA, the CDR3 is TGTGCCAGCAGCGTATTCGGGAGGGCCATGGATACGCAGTATTTT.

On this clonotype: At one end the junction does not follow the germline gene, possibly because of a read error. The CDR3 sequence: CASSLSGRFNEEFF. In DNA, the CDR3 is TGTGCCAGCAGCCTTAGCGGGAGATTCAATGAGGAGTTCTTC. The V gene is TRBV13, the J gene TRBJ2-1; 9 bases are shared with TRBD2. Germline assignment: CDR1 PRHDT and CDR2 FYEKMQ (reference sequence). This CDR3 contains 14 residues. The full variable domain, completed using reference TRBV13 and TRBJ2-1, is AAGVIQSPRHLIKEKRETATLKCYPIPRHDTVYWYQQGPGQDPQFLISFYEKMQSDKGSIPDRFSAQQFSDYHSELNMSSLELGDSALYFCASSLSGRFNEEFFGPGTRLTVL.

The chain carries TRBV2 and TRBJ2-4; D may be TRBD1 (5 bases). CDR1 SNHLY and CDR2 FYNNEI come from the germline V gene. V lost 2 bases and J 0 bases, leaving 29 bases between the germline ends. The CDR3 runs 22 residues. The CDR3, as DNA: TGTGCCAGCAGTGAACCCAGGGTGAGACCTCCAATACGTACCTTAGCCAAAAACATTCAGTACTTC. It encodes CASSEPRVRPPIRTLAKNIQYF.